Listed here are 30 T cell receptor beta chains from one sample, sequenced in a study of graft-versus-host responses after intestinal transplantation. Only in-frame clones appear in the TCRdb table, and some are missing; sequencing was by immunoSEQ multiplex PCR. The data contain around 6,200 clones, about 83% of them singletons. Intraepithelial and lamina propria lymphocytes were freed from processed graft tissue. Sequenced here: ileum tissue, sampled 300 to 320 days after intestinal transplant. The origin of the receptors is a human patient who received an intestinal transplant, so some T cells may come from the graft donor.

This clone was observed a single time. This chain joins TRBV11-2 and TRBJ2-4; the D gene is possibly TRBD2 (5 bases). CDR1 and CDR2 from the germline V gene are SGHAT and FQNNGV. Deletions cut 8 bases from V and 6 bases from J, with 20 bases between. The CDR3 has 15 amino acids. This CDR3 reads CASAFGVRKVNIQYF. In nucleotides, the CDR3 is TGTGCCAGCGCCTTCGGGGTGAGAAAGGTAAACATTCAGTACTTC.

The rearrangement uses TRBV6-5 and TRBJ2-7; D might be TRBD1 (5 bases). CDR1 and CDR2 from the germline V gene are MNHEY and SVGAGI. The CDR3 contains 13 residues. Trimming stripped 7 bases from V and 2 bases from J, with 12 bases between. CDR3 loop: CASTPGLAYEQYF. CDR3 sequence (DNA): TGTGCCAGCACCCCAGGGCTAGCCTACGAGCAGTACTTC.

The chain recombines TRBV6-5 with TRBJ1-1; 9 nucleotides match TRBD1. Germline assignment: CDR1 MNHEY and CDR2 SVGAGI. With V trimmed by 2 bases and J by 1 base, 2 bases remained unmatched. The CDR3 runs 15 residues. The CDR3, as DNA: TGTGCCAGCAGTTACCAACAGGGGGCGAACACTGAAGCTTTCTTT. Protein: CASSYQQGANTEAFF.

For the CDR3, the DNA is TGCGCCAGCAGCCCTCCTCGGTTCCAAGAGACCCAGTACTTC. It is translated as CASSPPRFQETQYF. This rearrangement joins TRBV5-1 to TRBJ2-5; D is unresolved. The length of the CDR3 is 14 residues. The germline CDR1 and CDR2 sequences are SGHRS and YFSETQ. Deletions cut 4 bases from V and 1 base from J, with 11 bases between.

The chain employs TRBV5-1 and TRBJ2-7; no clear D. CDR3 length: 16 residues. The V and J ends lost 5 bases and 6 bases respectively, with 24 bases between them. The germline V gene has CDR1 SGHRS and CDR2 YFSETQ. The DNA of the CDR3 is TGCGCCAGCAGGCGAACAAGTTTCTTCGGGCACTCCGAGCAGTACTTC. Translating it yields CASRRTSFFGHSEQYF.

The V gene is TRBV10-2, the J gene TRBJ2-2; D tentatively reads TRBD1 or TRBD2 (5 bases each). Trimming stripped 7 bases from V and 6 bases from J, with 18 bases between. Germline assignment: CDR1 WSHSY and CDR2 SAAADI. CDR3 length equals 15 residues. The CDR3 spells CASTQGPEVSGELFF. The CDR3 nucleotides are TGCGCCAGCACCCAGGGACCAGAGGTATCCGGGGAGCTGTTTTTT.

This clone was seen just once. V is TRBV12-5 and J is TRBJ1-3; a weak D match, TRBD1 (5 bases). V lost 2 bases and J 7 bases, leaving 9 bases between the germline ends. Germline CDR1 and CDR2: LGHNT and FRNRAP. The CDR3 extends over 13 amino acids. CDR3: CASGLYGGNTIYF. The CDR3 coding sequence is TGTGCTAGTGGTTTGTACGGGGGGAACACCATATATTTT.

The chain is built from TRBV12-1 and TRBJ2-7; TRBD2 reflects the table's D call only, with no check against the DNA. TRBV12-1 is a recognized pseudogene. The CDR3 covers 16 residues. The CDR3 loop reads CASSAGLAGWSYEQYF. The CDR3 DNA follows: TGTGCCAGCAGCGCTGGACTAGCGGGATGGTCCTACGAGCAGTACTTC.

The V gene is TRBV6-5, the J gene TRBJ1-1; 9 nucleotides align to TRBD1. The V segment lost 4 bases and the J segment 5 bases; nucleotides outside the gene matches: 11. The CDR3 sequence is 16 residues long. Germline CDR1 is MNHEY and CDR2 is SVGAGI. This chain's CDR3 is CASSWEQGARSTEAFF. The CDR3 DNA is TGTGCCAGCAGTTGGGAACAGGGGGCGCGGTCTACTGAAGCTTTCTTT.

The gene calls are TRBV10-2 and TRBJ2-5; D perhaps matches TRBD2 (6 bases). CDR1 is WSHSY, CDR2 SAAADI, per germline. CDR3 length: 13 residues. The V end lost 8 bases, the J end lost 4 bases, and 14 bases lay between the germline ends. This CDR3 reads CASSSQGGETQYF. The CDR3 DNA reads as TGCGCCAGCTCCTCTCAGGGAGGAGAGACCCAGTACTTC.

Here the CDR3 DNA reads TGTGCCAGCAGTCCCCCCCGCGGGAGAGGGGACCAAGAGACCCAGTACTTC. It encodes CASSPPRGRGDQETQYF. This chain joins TRBV27 and TRBJ2-5; 7 nucleotides line up with TRBD2. Germline loops: CDR1 MNHEY, CDR2 SMNVEV (reference sequence). V shed 5 bases, J shed 0 bases, and the junction held 12 bases outside the gene matches. This CDR3 is 17 amino acids long.

This clone was detected only a few times. The chain is built from TRBV11-2 and TRBJ1-5; D uncertain. The V and J ends lost 1 base and 7 bases respectively, with 8 bases between them. The CDR3 length is 13 residues. CDR1 SGHAT and CDR2 FQNNGV come from the germline V gene. CDR3 nucleotide sequence: TGTGCCAGCAGCTTAGGGGTGGGGCAGCCCCAGCATTTT. Protein: CASSLGVGQPQHF.

The rearrangement links TRBV29-1 to TRBJ2-4, with D possibly being TRBD1 (5 bases). CDR1 and CDR2 (germline): SQVTM, ANQGSEA. Trimming pared 6 bases from V and 0 bases from J, leaving 9 bases between. CDR3 length equals 13 residues. Here the CDR3 reads CSVLGVAKNIQYF. The DNA for the CDR3 is TGCAGCGTCTTAGGGGTAGCCAAAAACATTCAGTACTTC.

The chain combines TRBV6-1 with TRBJ2-7; 9 bases match TRBD1. Germline lookup yields CDR1 MNHNS and CDR2 SASEGT. The length of the CDR3 is 15 residues. V shed 6 bases and J 3 bases; nucleotides not matched to a gene: 9. CDR3 sequence: CASRDPGQGDYEQYF. CDR3 in DNA: TGTGCCAGCAGGGATCCGGGACAGGGAGACTACGAGCAGTACTTC.

V is TRBV7-3 and J is TRBJ2-3, with 9 bases fitting TRBD2. The ends lost 4 bases at V and 0 bases at J; junction bases unmatched: 8. This CDR3 region has 17 residues. Germline CDR1 SGHTA, CDR2 FQGTGA. The CDR3 protein is CASSYSGGPASTDTQYF. The CDR3 DNA is TGTGCCAGCAGCTATAGCGGGGGCCCCGCTAGCACAGATACGCAGTATTTT.

This sequence joins TRBV6-1 and TRBJ2-3; 7 bases line up with TRBD2. J was trimmed by 4 bases and V by 3 bases; bases with no gene match: 7. CDR3 length: 15 residues. From germline, CDR1 is MNHNS and CDR2 SASEGT. As DNA, the CDR3 is TGTGCCAGCAGTGAGACTGGCGGGAGCCCAGATACGCAGTATTTT. Amino acid sequence: CASSETGGSPDTQYF.

The chain carries TRBV25-1 and TRBJ1-1; D possibly corresponds to TRBD1 (5 bases). Trimming cost V 6 bases and J 1 base, with 15 bases left between them. The CDR3 contains 15 residues. CDR1 is MGHDK and CDR2 is SYGVNS in the germline V gene. The DNA of the CDR3 is TGTGCCAGCAGGCAGGGTAGGATCGGGAACACTGAAGCTTTCTTT. Its protein product is CASRQGRIGNTEAFF.

The chain is built from TRBV25-1 and TRBJ1-1; possible D gene TRBD1, 5 bases. Trimming took 1 base from V and 0 from J, leaving 6 bases between them. CDR3 size: 14 residues. Germline lookup yields CDR1 MGHDK and CDR2 SYGVNS. CDR3 loop: CASSELGVNTEAFF. The CDR3 coding sequence is TGTGCCAGCAGTGAATTAGGGGTGAACACTGAAGCTTTCTTT.

This chain links TRBV1 with TRBJ2-5; whether TRBD2, the table's D call, matches the DNA was not checked. TRBV1 is a recognized pseudogene. The CDR3 is 17 amino acids. CDR3 sequence (DNA): TGCACCAGCAGCCAAGGGCGGGAGGGACCTCCCCGAGAGACCCAGTACTTC. It codes for CTSSQGREGPPRETQYF.

The chain employs TRBV5-1 and TRBJ2-4; 16 nucleotides line up with TRBD2. V lost 4 bases and J lost 8; bases outside the gene matches: 6. The length of the CDR3 is 16 residues. Germline CDR1 reads SGHRS; CDR2 reads YFSETQ. The CDR3 here is CASSRGTSGREDIQYF. DNA of the CDR3: TGCGCCAGCAGCCGGGGGACTAGCGGGAGGGAGGACATTCAGTACTTC.

The chain recombines TRBV9 with TRBJ2-5; 13 nucleotides align to TRBD2. CDR1 and CDR2 from the germline V gene are SGDLS and YYNGEE. V was pared by 4 bases and J by 5 bases, with 5 bases of the junction left unmatched. This CDR3 is 15 amino acids long. This CDR3 reads CASSKLAGGTETQYF. CDR3 bases: TGTGCCAGCAGCAAACTAGCGGGGGGGACGGAGACCCAGTACTTC.

This chain connects TRBV6-1 to TRBJ1-2; D uncertain. This CDR3 spans 13 amino acids. V lost 6 bases, J lost 2 bases, and 10 bases lay in between. Germline CDR1 MNHNS, CDR2 SASEGT. The CDR3 spells CASRVGLNYGYTF. CDR3 bases: TGTGCCAGCAGGGTAGGGCTGAACTATGGCTACACCTTC.

This chain joins TRBV6-1 and TRBJ1-1, with D hard to call. The germline V gene has CDR1 MNHNS and CDR2 SASEGT. This CDR3 is 12 amino acids long. V was trimmed by 3 bases and J by 7 bases, leaving 9 bases between them. CDR3 protein: CASSDEVDEAFF. The DNA of the CDR3 is TGTGCCAGCAGTGACGAGGTGGATGAAGCTTTCTTT.

This chain joins TRBV27 and TRBJ2-7; D is ambiguous. Between the trimmed V and J ends, which lost 3 bases and 5 bases, there was a span of 5 bases. CDR3 length equals 11 residues. The germline V gene has CDR1 MNHEY and CDR2 SMNVEV (reference sequence). The CDR3 loop reads CASSFGDEQYF. The CDR3 DNA follows: TGTGCCAGCAGTTTTGGGGACGAGCAGTACTTC.

The CDR3 DNA follows: TGTGCCAGCAGCTCACCCTACCGGGACAGGAGCACAGATACGCAGTATTTT. Protein product: CASSSPYRDRSTDTQYF. The V and J genes are TRBV11-1 and TRBJ2-3; TRBD1 aligns across 8 bases. J was trimmed by 0 bases and V by 4 bases; bases with no gene match: 9. Germline V lookup: CDR1 SGHAT, CDR2 FQDESV (reference sequence). This CDR3 is built from 17 residues. Based on the CDR3 plus reference TRBV11-1 and TRBJ2-3, the full variable domain is EAEVAQSPRYKITEKSQAVAFWCDPISGHATLYWYRQILGQGPELLVQFQDESVVDDSQLPKDRFSAERLKGVDSTLKIQPAELGDSAMYLCASSSPYRDRSTDTQYFGPGTRLTVL.

The CDR3 DNA sequence: TGTGCCAGCAGCCATGCCTCGTCTTCGGGACTAGCGGGATACAATGAGCAGTTCTTC. This encodes CASSHASSSGLAGYNEQFF. The chain carries TRBV4-2 and TRBJ2-1; the match to TRBD2 covers 13 bases. V lost 3 bases and J lost 4; bases outside the gene matches: 12. Germline V lookup: CDR1 LGHNA, CDR2 YNFKEQ. The length of the CDR3 is 19 residues.

CDR3 sequence reads: CASSEAGGPTGELFF. CDR3 DNA: TGTGCCAGCAGTGAAGCGGGAGGGCCCACCGGGGAGCTGTTTTTT. The chain recombines TRBV6-4 with TRBJ2-2; 10 nucleotides match TRBD2. Germline CDR1 MRHNA, CDR2 SNTAGT. J was trimmed by 4 bases and V by 3 bases; bases with no gene match: 2. CDR3 length: 15 amino acids.

This clone has only one observation. V usage is TRBV20-1 and J usage is TRBJ2-3; no reliable D call. The V and J ends lost 1 base and 6 bases respectively, with 2 bases between them. Germline-derived CDR1 and CDR2 are DFQATT and SNEGSKA (reference sequence). There are 10 residues in the CDR3. The CDR3 sequence is CSARVDTQYF. CDR3 DNA: TGCAGTGCTAGAGTGGATACGCAGTATTTT.

The rearrangement uses TRBV29-1 and TRBJ1-4; D is unresolved. CDR3 size: 13 residues. V dropped 2 bases and J dropped 5 bases, with 9 bases sitting between them. Germline V gene sequence: CDR1 SQVTM, CDR2 ANQGSEA. This CDR3 reads CSVERETNEKLFF. The CDR3 region has the DNA TGCAGCGTTGAACGTGAAACGAATGAAAAACTGTTTTTT.

This chain links TRBV29-1 with TRBJ1-1; 8 bases map to TRBD1. The V segment lost 4 bases and the J segment 2 bases; nucleotides outside the gene matches: 9. The length of the CDR3 is 15 residues. Germline assignment: CDR1 SQVTM and CDR2 ANQGSEA. CDR3 in amino acids: CSVVNRGKDNTEAFF. DNA for the CDR3: TGCAGCGTTGTAAACAGGGGGAAAGACAACACTGAAGCTTTCTTT.